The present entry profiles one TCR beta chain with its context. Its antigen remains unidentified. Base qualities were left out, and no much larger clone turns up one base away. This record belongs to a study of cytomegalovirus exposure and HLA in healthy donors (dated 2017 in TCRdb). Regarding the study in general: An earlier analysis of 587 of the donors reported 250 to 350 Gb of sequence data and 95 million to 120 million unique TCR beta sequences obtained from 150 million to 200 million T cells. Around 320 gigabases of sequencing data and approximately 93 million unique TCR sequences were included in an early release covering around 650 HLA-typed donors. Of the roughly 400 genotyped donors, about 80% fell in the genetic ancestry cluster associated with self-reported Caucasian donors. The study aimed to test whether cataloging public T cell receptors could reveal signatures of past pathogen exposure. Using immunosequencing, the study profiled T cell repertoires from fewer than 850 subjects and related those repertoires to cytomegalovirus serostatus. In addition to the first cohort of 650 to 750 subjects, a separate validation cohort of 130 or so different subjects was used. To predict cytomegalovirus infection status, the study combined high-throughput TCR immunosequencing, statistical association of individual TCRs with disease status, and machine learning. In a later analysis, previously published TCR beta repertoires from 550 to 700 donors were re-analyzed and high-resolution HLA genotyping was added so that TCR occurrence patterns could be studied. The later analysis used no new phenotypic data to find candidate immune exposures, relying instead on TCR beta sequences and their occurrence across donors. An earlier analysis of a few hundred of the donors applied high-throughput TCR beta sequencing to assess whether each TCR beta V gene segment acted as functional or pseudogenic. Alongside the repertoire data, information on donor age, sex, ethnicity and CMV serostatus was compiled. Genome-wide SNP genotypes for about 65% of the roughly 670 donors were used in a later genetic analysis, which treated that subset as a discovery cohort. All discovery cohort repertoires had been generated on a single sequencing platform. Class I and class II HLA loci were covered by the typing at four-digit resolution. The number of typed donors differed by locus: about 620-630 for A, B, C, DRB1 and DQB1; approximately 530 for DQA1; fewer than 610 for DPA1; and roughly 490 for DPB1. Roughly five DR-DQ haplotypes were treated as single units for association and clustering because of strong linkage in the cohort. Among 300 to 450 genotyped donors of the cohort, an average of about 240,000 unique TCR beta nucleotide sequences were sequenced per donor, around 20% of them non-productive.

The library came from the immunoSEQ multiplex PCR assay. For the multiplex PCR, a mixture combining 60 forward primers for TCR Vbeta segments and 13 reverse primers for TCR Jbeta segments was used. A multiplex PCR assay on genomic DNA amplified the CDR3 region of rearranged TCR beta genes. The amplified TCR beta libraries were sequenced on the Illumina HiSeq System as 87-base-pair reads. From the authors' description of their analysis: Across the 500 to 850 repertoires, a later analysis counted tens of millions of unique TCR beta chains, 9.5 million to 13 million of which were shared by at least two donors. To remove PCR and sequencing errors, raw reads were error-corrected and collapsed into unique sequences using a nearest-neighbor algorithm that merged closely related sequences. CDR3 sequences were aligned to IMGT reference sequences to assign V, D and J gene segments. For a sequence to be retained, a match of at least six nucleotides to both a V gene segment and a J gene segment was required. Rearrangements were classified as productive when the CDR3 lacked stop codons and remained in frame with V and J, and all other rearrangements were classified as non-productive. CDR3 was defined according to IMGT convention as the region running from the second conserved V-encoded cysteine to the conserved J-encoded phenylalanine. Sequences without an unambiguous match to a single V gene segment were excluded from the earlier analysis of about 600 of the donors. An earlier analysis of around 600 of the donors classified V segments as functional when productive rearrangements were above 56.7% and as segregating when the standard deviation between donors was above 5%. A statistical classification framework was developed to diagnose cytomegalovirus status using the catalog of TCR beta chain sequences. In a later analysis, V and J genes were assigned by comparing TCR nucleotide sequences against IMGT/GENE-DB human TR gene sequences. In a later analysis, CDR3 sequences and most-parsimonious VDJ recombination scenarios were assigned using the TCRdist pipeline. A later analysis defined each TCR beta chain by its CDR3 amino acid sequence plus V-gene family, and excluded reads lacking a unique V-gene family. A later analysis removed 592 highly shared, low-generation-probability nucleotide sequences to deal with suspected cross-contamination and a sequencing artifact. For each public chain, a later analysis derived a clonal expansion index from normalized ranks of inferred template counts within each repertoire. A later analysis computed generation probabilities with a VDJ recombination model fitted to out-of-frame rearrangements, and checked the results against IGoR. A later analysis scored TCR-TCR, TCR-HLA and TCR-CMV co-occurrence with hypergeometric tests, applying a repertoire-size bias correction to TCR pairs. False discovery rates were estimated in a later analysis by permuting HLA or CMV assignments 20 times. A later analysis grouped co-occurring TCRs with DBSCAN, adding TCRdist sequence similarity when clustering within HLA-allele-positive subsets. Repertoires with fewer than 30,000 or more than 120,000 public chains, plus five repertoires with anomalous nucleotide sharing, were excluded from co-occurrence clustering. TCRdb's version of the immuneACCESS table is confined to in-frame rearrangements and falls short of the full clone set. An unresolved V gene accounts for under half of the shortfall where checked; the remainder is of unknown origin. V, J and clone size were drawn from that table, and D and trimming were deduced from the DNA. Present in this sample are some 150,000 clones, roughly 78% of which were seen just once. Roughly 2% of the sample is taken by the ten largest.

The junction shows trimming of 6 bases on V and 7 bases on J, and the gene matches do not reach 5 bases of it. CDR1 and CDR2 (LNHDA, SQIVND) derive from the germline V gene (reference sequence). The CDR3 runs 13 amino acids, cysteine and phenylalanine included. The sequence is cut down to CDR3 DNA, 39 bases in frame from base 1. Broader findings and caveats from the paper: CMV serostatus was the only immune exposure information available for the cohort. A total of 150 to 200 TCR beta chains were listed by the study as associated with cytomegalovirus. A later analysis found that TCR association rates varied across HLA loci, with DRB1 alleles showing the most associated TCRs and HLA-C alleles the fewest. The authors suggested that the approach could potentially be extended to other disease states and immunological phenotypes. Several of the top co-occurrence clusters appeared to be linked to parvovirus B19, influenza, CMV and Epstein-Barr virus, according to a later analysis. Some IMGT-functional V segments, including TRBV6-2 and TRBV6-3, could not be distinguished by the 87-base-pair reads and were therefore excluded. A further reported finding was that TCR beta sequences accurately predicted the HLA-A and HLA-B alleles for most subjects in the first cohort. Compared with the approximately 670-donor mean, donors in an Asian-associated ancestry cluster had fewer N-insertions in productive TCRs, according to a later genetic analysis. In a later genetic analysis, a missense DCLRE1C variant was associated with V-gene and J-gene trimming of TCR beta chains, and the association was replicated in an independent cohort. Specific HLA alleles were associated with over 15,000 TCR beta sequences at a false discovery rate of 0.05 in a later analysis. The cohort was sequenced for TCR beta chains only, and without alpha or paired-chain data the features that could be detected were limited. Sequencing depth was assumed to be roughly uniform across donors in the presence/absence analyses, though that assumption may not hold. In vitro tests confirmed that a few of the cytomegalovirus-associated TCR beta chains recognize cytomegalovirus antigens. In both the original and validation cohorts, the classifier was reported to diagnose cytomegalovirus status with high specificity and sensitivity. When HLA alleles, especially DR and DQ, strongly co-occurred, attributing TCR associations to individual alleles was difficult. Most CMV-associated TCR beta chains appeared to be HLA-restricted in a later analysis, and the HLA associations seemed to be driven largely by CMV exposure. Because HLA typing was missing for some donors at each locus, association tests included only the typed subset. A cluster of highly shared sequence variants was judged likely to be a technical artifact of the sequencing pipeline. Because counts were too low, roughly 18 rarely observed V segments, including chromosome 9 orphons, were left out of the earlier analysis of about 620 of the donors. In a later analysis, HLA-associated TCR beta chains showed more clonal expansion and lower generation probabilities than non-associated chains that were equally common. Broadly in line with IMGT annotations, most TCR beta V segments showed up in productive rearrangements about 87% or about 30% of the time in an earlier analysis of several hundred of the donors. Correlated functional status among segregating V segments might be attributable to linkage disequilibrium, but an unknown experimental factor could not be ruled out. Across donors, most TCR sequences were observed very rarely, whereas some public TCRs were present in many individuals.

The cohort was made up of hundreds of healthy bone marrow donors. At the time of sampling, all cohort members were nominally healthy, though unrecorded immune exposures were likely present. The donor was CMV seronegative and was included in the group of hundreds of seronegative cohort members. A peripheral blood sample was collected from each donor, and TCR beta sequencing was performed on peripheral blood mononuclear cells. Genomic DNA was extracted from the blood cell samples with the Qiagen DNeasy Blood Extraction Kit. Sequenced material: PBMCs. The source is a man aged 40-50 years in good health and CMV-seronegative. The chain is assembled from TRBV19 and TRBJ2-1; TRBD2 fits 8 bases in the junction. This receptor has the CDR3 CASRSGRVNEQFF. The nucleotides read TGTGCCAGTAGGAGCGGGAGAGTAAATGAGCAGTTCTTC.